The sequence of this T cell receptor (beta chain) was determined in a study of blood T cells in healthy people across ages. V lost 0 bases, J lost 11 bases, and 14 bases stayed unmatched. This CDR3 has 16 amino acids. Germline-derived CDR1 and CDR2 are LNHNV and YYDKDF (reference sequence). Then a second PCR, running roughly 7 to 11 cycles, was carried out with a sample-barcoded 5' primer and a J-beta primer mix. MiXCR, applied by TCRdb to the 5' RACE reads, yields one record per CDR3 protein. The profile shows more than 1 million distinct CDR3 sequences, under 45% of them singletons. The source of this sequence is a woman aged 60-70 years in good health. This chain uses TRBV15 with TRBJ2-5, with 8 positions matching TRBD1. Sequenced material: blood. The CDR3 sequence: CATSRDVPDRVGEQYF. The CDR3 region has the DNA TGTGCCACCAGCAGAGATGTCCCGGACAGGGTCGGTGAGCAGTACTTC.